The present T cell receptor (beta chain) was sequenced within a study of OX40 agonist ivuxolimab in advanced cancers. The wider study: From about 23 to 85 years was the age range, with a mean of around 60 years, and roughly 80% were male. Enrollees could have had prior anti-PD-1, anti-PD-L1 or anti-CTLA-4 therapy, which approximately 40% had received. Study-wide results and limits: Averaged across samples, CD8+ T cells carried more expanded clones than CD4+ did. Antigen specificity was not determined for the expanded peripheral T cells.

V lost 5 bases and J 4 bases, leaving 8 bases between the germline ends. The CDR3 loop spans 12 amino acids. Germline assignment: CDR1 SEHNR and CDR2 FQNEAQ (reference sequence). This clone was counted a single time. Its matching antigen is unknown. The table came from immunoSEQ multiplex PCR; TCRdb's copy has only in-frame clones and leaves some out. The data contain about 96,000 clones, roughly four fifths of them singletons. The material sequenced was CD4+ or CD8+ T cells sorted from blood, taken in a trial of the OX40 agonist ivuxolimab. This receptor was identified in an adult with an advanced solid tumor such as melanoma, head and neck, liver or kidney cancer. The V and J genes are TRBV7-9 and TRBJ1-2; a possible D gene is TRBD1 (6 bases). CDR3: CASSPDSYGYTF. The DNA of the CDR3 is TGTGCCAGCAGCCCGGACAGCTATGGCTACACCTTC.